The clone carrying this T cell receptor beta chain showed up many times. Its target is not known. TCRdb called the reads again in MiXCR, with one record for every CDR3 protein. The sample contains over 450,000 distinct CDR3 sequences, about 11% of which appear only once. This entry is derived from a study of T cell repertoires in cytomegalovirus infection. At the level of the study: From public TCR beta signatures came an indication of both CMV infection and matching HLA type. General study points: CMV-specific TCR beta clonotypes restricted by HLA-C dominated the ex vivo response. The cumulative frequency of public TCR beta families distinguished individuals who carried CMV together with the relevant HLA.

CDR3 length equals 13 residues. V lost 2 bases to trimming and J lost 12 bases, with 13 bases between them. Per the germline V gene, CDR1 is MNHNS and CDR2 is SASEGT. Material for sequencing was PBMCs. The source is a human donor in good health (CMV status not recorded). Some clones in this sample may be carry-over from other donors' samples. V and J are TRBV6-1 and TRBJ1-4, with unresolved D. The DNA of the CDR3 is TGTGCCAGCAGTGAACAGCCTCTGAGGGAACTGTTTTTT. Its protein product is CASSEQPLRELFF.